The 4 T cell receptor beta chains in this list originate from one sample, sequenced in a study of T cells in Graves' hyperthyroidism and ophthalmopathy. It was RNA transcripts that yielded the amplified TCR beta CDR3 regions. HTBI primers drove first-round RT-PCR of the TCR CDR3. TCRdb re-called the multiplex PCR reads with MiXCR, one entry per CDR3 protein. The sample has around 450,000 distinct CDR3 sequences; roughly 14% are singletons. The sample consisted of blood. These receptor sequences come from a woman between 18 and 29 years old with Graves' hyperthyroidism.

The chain has TRBV27 and TRBJ2-1, with no clear D. CDR1 and CDR2 (germline): MNHEY, SMNVEV (reference sequence). The CDR3 totals 16 residues. V lost 5 bases and J 4 bases, leaving 18 bases between the germline ends. The CDR3 nucleotides are TGTGCCAGCAGTCCGCCGAAGTCCACCTATTACAATGAGCAGTTCTTC. Encoded protein: CASSPPKSTYYNEQFF.

This clonotype appeared a few times. The chain carries TRBV4-3 and TRBJ1-1, with no clear D. CDR3 length equals 15 residues. Between the trimmed V and J ends, which lost 0 bases and 0 bases, there was a span of 8 bases. CDR1 and CDR2 from the germline V gene are LGHNA and YSLEER. The DNA for the CDR3 is TGCGCCAGCAGCCAAGATTTTACCTTGAACACTGAAGCTTTCTTT. As protein: CASSQDFTLNTEAFF.

This clonotype was observed at least ten times. This chain joins TRBV7-8 and TRBJ1-5; D unresolved. This CDR3 contains 17 residues. The germline gives CDR1 SGHVS, CDR2 FQNEAQ. V was trimmed by 3 bases and J by 0 bases, leaving 15 bases between them. CDR3 DNA: TGTGCCAGCAGCTTCGGTCGGGTCTTTAATAGCAATCAGCCCCAGCATTTT. Protein: CASSFGRVFNSNQPQHF.

This clonotype was found a few times. This chain joins TRBV6-5 and TRBJ1-2, with D possibly being TRBD1 (5 bases). Trimming cost V 2 bases and J 2 bases, with 9 bases left between them. Germline CDR1 MNHEY, CDR2 SVGAGI. The CDR3 has 14 amino acids. The CDR3 DNA sequence: TGTGCCAGCAGTTACGGGACGGCGAACTATGGCTACACCTTC. It translates to CASSYGTANYGYTF.